Listed here are 18 T cell receptor beta chains from one sample, sequenced in a study of cytomegalovirus exposure and HLA in healthy donors. 60 Vbeta and 13 Jbeta primers were used in PCR. Only in-frame clones appear in the TCRdb table, and some are missing; sequencing was by immunoSEQ multiplex PCR. The sample records under 200,000 clones, approximately 72% being singletons. The source material was PBMCs. These receptors were taken from a man aged 18 to 35 in good health and CMV-seronegative.

In this sample, this clone turned up a few times. This chain joins TRBV12-5 and TRBJ2-1; no firm D call. The length of the CDR3 is 13 residues. V gave up 4 bases and J gave up 9 bases, with 13 bases separating them. The V gene's germline CDR1 is LGHNT and CDR2 FRNRAP. CDR3: CASGYDLAGEQFF. The CDR3 bases are TGTGCTAGTGGTTACGATTTAGCTGGTGAGCAGTTCTTC.

V and J are TRBV7-2 and TRBJ2-5; the D is unclear. Trimming left V 0 bases short and J 4 bases short, with 9 bases between. CDR1 is SGHTA, CDR2 FQGNSA, per germline. This CDR3 is 14 amino acids long. DNA of the CDR3: TGTGCCAGCAGCTTAGCCGGCGGAACAGAGACCCAGTACTTC. It codes for CASSLAGGTETQYF.

This clone has a single count. The chain joins TRBV4-3 to TRBJ2-3, with 16 bases matching TRBD2. The CDR3 length is 19 residues. The V gene's germline CDR1 is LGHNA and CDR2 YSLEER. Losses at the gene ends were 2 bases for V and 4 bases for J; bases not matched to a gene: 9. CDR3 sequence (DNA): TGCGCCAGCAGCCAAAGCCCGGGACTAGCGGGAGGGCCCCCAGATACGCAGTATTTT. This gives the protein CASSQSPGLAGGPPDTQYF.

This rearrangement joins TRBV10-2 to TRBJ2-1; 8 bases align to TRBD2. Germline trimming cut 6 bases from V and 6 bases from J; bases unmatched to any gene: 10. Germline loops: CDR1 WSHSY, CDR2 SAAADI. The CDR3 length is 15 residues. The CDR3 protein is CASRGRTSPTNEQFF. The CDR3 coding sequence is TGCGCCAGCAGGGGGAGGACTAGCCCCACCAATGAGCAGTTCTTC.

V usage is TRBV7-6 and J usage is TRBJ2-3; TRBD1 is a possible D gene (5 bases). This CDR3 region has 15 residues. CDR1 is SGHVS and CDR2 is FNYEAQ in the germline V gene. V shed 0 bases and J shed 4 bases, with 11 bases lying between them. CDR3 nucleotide sequence: TGTGCCAGCAGCTTAGCGCCAGGGCCCGCAGATACGCAGTATTTT. This codes for CASSLAPGPADTQYF.

This clone was detected once. The rearrangement uses TRBV13 and TRBJ2-5; 9 nucleotides line up with TRBD2. TRBJ2-7 explains the end of the DNA better; the J call may be wrong. There are 15 residues in the CDR3. Germline V gene data show CDR1 as PRHDT and CDR2 as FYEKMQ (reference sequence). CDR3 loop: CASSPGREGSYEQYF. CDR3 DNA: TGTGCCAGCAGCCCAGGGCGGGAGGGGAGCTACGAGCAGTACTTC.

J is TRBJ1-5 and V is TRBV7-2, with D hard to call. V was shortened by 5 bases and J by 2 bases, with 7 bases between the two germline ends. This CDR3 contains 13 residues. Germline V CDR1 and CDR2: SGHTA, FQGNSA. CDR3 protein: CASSPSRNQPQHF. In DNA form, the CDR3 reads TGTGCCAGCAGCCCGAGCCGCAATCAGCCCCAGCATTTT. The full variable domain, completed using reference TRBV7-2 and TRBJ1-5, is GAGVSQSPSNKVTEKGKDVELRCDPISGHTALYWYRQSLGQGLEFLIYFQGNSAPDKSGLPSDRFSAERTGGSVSTLTIQRTQQEDSAVYLCASSPSRNQPQHFGDGTRLSIL.

The table lists this clone with a few counts. The chain recombines TRBV27 with TRBJ1-1; the D is unclear. V was trimmed by 6 bases and J by 1 base, leaving 6 bases between them. The length of the CDR3 is 12 residues. Germline CDR1 reads MNHEY; CDR2 reads SMNVEV (reference sequence). The CDR3 spells CASRRENTEAFF. The CDR3 DNA is TGTGCCAGCAGGAGGGAGAACACTGAAGCTTTCTTT.

Written as DNA, the CDR3 is TGTGCCAGCAGCGACATAATATCCATGAACACTGAAGCTTTCTTT. Translated, it gives CASSDIISMNTEAFF. The rearrangement uses TRBV7-2 and TRBJ1-1; D is uncertain. Trimming removed 5 bases from V and 0 bases from J, with 13 bases in between. The germline V gene encodes CDR1 SGHTA and CDR2 FQGNSA. The CDR3 loop spans 15 amino acids. Drawing the rest from reference TRBV7-2 and TRBJ1-1, the complete variable domain is GAGVSQSPSNKVTEKGKDVELRCDPISGHTALYWYRQSLGQGLEFLIYFQGNSAPDKSGLPSDRFSAERTGGSVSTLTIQRTQQEDSAVYLCASSDIISMNTEAFFGQGTRLTVV.

The chain employs TRBV10-1 and TRBJ2-3; the D gene is possibly TRBD2 (5 bases). CDR1 is WNHNN and CDR2 is SYGVQD in the germline V gene (reference sequence). This CDR3 region has 16 residues. V lost 3 bases, J lost 1 base, and 14 bases lay in between. As DNA, the CDR3 is TGCGCCAGCAGTGAAGTCTGGGAGTCGGGCACAGATACGCAGTATTTT. Protein sequence: CASSEVWESGTDTQYF.

CDR3 sequence reads: CSARGETEAFF. In DNA form, the CDR3 reads TGCAGTGCTAGAGGGGAGACTGAAGCTTTCTTT. The chain couples TRBV20-1 to TRBJ1-1; D is unresolved. Per germline, CDR1 DFQATT and CDR2 SNEGSKA (reference sequence). V lost 1 base, J lost 5 bases, and 5 bases lay in between. The CDR3 is made up of 11 amino acids.

The DNA of the CDR3 is TGTGCCATCAGACTCGGACAGGGGGCCAACGTCCTGACTTTC. As protein: CAIRLGQGANVLTF. The V call is TRBV10-3, the J call TRBJ2-6; the D gene is possibly TRBD1 (6 bases). CDR3 length: 14 amino acids. Trimming removed 6 bases at V and 4 bases at J, with 10 bases between. Germline CDR1 and CDR2: ENHRY and SYGVKD.

The rearrangement joins TRBV13 to TRBJ2-2; TRBD2 matches at 8 bases. The junction had 8 bases not matched to a gene; V was cut back by 3 bases and J by 2 bases. The germline gives CDR1 PRHDT, CDR2 FYEKMQ (reference sequence). This CDR3 has 17 residues. The CDR3 DNA sequence: TGTGCCAGCAGCTTTCGTGAACTAGCGGCCAACACCGGGGAGCTGTTTTTT. Translation: CASSFRELAANTGELFF.

The rearrangement links TRBV5-4 to TRBJ2-7, with D maybe TRBD2 (6 bases). The germline CDR1 and CDR2 sequences are SGHNT and YYREEE (reference sequence). CDR3 length equals 14 residues. Trimming removed 2 bases at V and 3 bases at J, with 12 bases between. The CDR3 here is CASSFGGKNYEQYF. Here the CDR3 DNA reads TGTGCCAGCAGCTTTGGGGGGAAAAACTACGAGCAGTACTTC.

The chain uses TRBV14 and TRBJ2-7; TRBD2 matches 11 bases. V lost 5 bases to trimming and J lost 2 bases; unmatched junction nucleotides: 5. The CDR3 covers 15 residues. From germline, CDR1 is SGHDN and CDR2 FVKESK. CDR3 amino acids: CASSEGLAVTYEQYF. The CDR3 DNA reads as TGTGCCAGCAGCGAGGGACTAGCGGTCACCTACGAGCAGTACTTC. Full variable domain (rest looked up from reference TRBV14 and TRBJ2-7): EAGVTQFPSHSVIEKGQTVTLRCDPISGHDNLYWYRRVMGKEIKFLLHFVKESKQDESGMPNNRFLAERTGGTYSTLKVQPAELEDSGVYFCASSEGLAVTYEQYFGPGTRLTVT.

The CDR3 region is CASSPRLAGDGTDTQYF. Written as DNA, the CDR3 is TGTGCCAGCAGCCCCCGACTAGCGGGAGATGGAACAGATACGCAGTATTTT. The chain couples TRBV7-9 to TRBJ2-3; 12 nucleotides align to TRBD2. This CDR3 has 17 amino acids. The V and J ends lost 5 bases and 3 bases, in that order; junction bases with no gene match: 9. Germline CDR1 SEHNR, CDR2 FQNEAQ (reference sequence).

The CDR3 here is CASSPHGQGAIFEQFF. The CDR3, as DNA: TGTGCCAGCAGTCCCCACGGACAGGGGGCTATCTTTGAGCAGTTCTTC. The chain carries TRBV6-6 and TRBJ2-1, with 11 bases fitting TRBD1. This CDR3 has 16 amino acids. J lost 9 bases, V lost 5 bases, and 12 bases had no gene match. Germline CDR1 reads MNHNY; CDR2 reads SVGAGI (reference sequence).

The CDR3 DNA is TGCGCCAGCAGCTCCCGCGGGACAGGCCCCTACAATGAGCAGTTCTTC. Translating gives CASSSRGTGPYNEQFF. The V call is TRBV10-1, the J call TRBJ2-1; 8 bases line up with TRBD1. This CDR3 contains 16 residues. J lost 2 bases, V lost 6 bases, and 9 bases had no gene match. Germline loops: CDR1 WNHNN, CDR2 SYGVQD (reference sequence).